This is a list of T cell receptor beta chains from one sample in a study of shared clonotypes between healthy human individuals. The table came from immunoSEQ multiplex PCR; TCRdb's copy has only in-frame clones and leaves some out. The table lists 2.3 million or so clones, 85% to 95% of them singletons. The sample consisted of naive CD4+ T cells from PBMCs. The source is a man younger than 30 in good health. Some clones in this sample may be carry-over from other donors' samples. CDR3s include the opening cysteine and the closing phenylalanine or tryptophan. The order of the fields is J gene, D gene, clone size, V gene, CDR3 protein, CDR3 DNA. A D gene is named only where the DNA matches it firmly. Clone size is shown for a subset of rows, as once, few, many or a class of expanded clone.

TRBJ2-7 | TRBD2 | - | TRBV28 | CASSPASGSYEQYF | TGTGCCAGCAGCCCAGCTAGCGGGAGCTACGAGCAGTACTTC
TRBJ2-5 | TRBD1 | - | TRBV14 | CASSLWGEGAKETQYF | TGTGCCAGCAGCCTCTGGGGCGAGGGGGCGAAGGAGACCCAGTACTTC
TRBJ2-7 | - | - | TRBV5-1 | CASSFVVVSEQYF | TGCGCCAGCAGCTTTGTCGTGGTATCCGAGCAGTACTTC
TRBJ2-7 | - | - | TRBV6-1 | CATLRGGYEQYF | TGTGCCACCCTAAGAGGAGGCTACGAGCAGTACTTC
TRBJ2-7 | TRBD1 | - | TRBV28 | CASSLFDAGGYEQYF | TGTGCCAGCAGTTTATTTGATGCAGGGGGCTACGAGCAGTACTTC
TRBJ2-2 | - | - | TRBV19 | CASSPHGKGGTGELFF | TGTGCCAGTAGTCCCCATGGAAAGGGTGGGACCGGGGAGCTGTTTTTT
TRBJ2-5 | - | - | TRBV28 | CASSSPRTQYF | TGTGCCAGCAGTTCCCCCCGAACCCAGTACTTC
TRBJ1-1 | - | - | TRBV28 | CASSLGVSGNTEAFF | TGTGCCAGCAGTTTAGGTGTCAGCGGGAACACTGAAGCTTTCTTT
TRBJ1-5 | - | - | TRBV28 | CASSEGIQPQHF | TGTGCCAGCAGTGAGGGGATCCAGCCCCAGCATTTT
TRBJ2-5 | TRBD2 | once | TRBV7-2 | CASSLELAGGRKTQYF | TGTGCCAGCAGCTTAGAACTAGCGGGAGGGCGGAAGACCCAGTACTTC
TRBJ2-1 | TRBD2 | - | TRBV4-2 | CASSQSGTGNEQFF | TGTGCCAGCAGCCAGAGCGGGACTGGCAATGAGCAGTTCTTC
TRBJ2-3 | TRBD2 | - | TRBV7-2 | CASSRQRAGRKTDTQYF | TGTGCCAGCAGCCGCCAGCGGGCCGGGAGGAAGACAGATACGCAGTATTTT
TRBJ1-2 | - | - | TRBV5-1 | CASSLAGDGANYGYTF | TGCGCCAGCAGCTTGGCGGGGGACGGAGCTAACTATGGCTACACCTTC
TRBJ2-3 | TRBD2 | - | TRBV29-1 | CSAGLVGTDTQYF | TGCAGCGCCGGACTAGTTGGCACAGATACGCAGTATTTT
TRBJ2-1 | - | - | TRBV18 | CASSPPVDYNEQFF | TGTGCCAGCTCACCACCGGTGGACTACAATGAGCAGTTCTTC
TRBJ2-5 | TRBD2 | - | TRBV19 | CASTTSGRETQYF | TGTGCCAGTACTACTAGCGGGAGGGAGACCCAGTACTTC
TRBJ2-5 | TRBD1 | once | TRBV27 | CASGWDRATRETQYF | TGTGCCAGCGGCTGGGACAGGGCTACCAGAGAGACCCAGTACTTC
TRBJ2-2 | TRBD1 | once | TRBV19 | CATLDRGTNTGELFF | TGTGCCACCCTAGACAGGGGGACGAACACCGGGGAGCTGTTTTTT
TRBJ1-2 | - | - | TRBV7-9 | CASSSGRVGYTF | TGTGCCAGCAGCTCCGGGAGGGTGGGCTACACCTTC
TRBJ1-1 | - | few | TRBV29-1 | CSVEAFGLPNTEAFF | TGCAGCGTTGAGGCCTTCGGGCTACCGAACACTGAAGCTTTCTTT
TRBJ1-2 | - | - | TRBV7-9 | CASSRDGDYGYTF | TGTGCCAGCAGCCGGGATGGCGACTATGGCTACACCTTC
TRBJ1-5 | - | once | TRBV27 | CASSLAAGQPQHF | TGTGCCAGCAGTTTGGCCGCAGGACAGCCCCAGCATTTT
TRBJ2-7 | - | - | TRBV6-1 | CASSKVGGPWEQYF | TGTGCCAGCAGTAAGGTCGGAGGGCCGTGGGAGCAGTACTTC
TRBJ2-7 | - | - | TRBV5-1 | CASSFLPGQTYEQYF | TGCGCCAGCAGCTTCCTGCCCGGACAGACCTACGAGCAGTACTTC
TRBJ1-5 | - | few | TRBV30 | CAWSDNHQPQHF | TGTGCCTGGAGTGACAACCATCAGCCCCAGCATTTT
TRBJ2-7 | - | - | TRBV4-3 | CASSPVSGQYF | TGCGCCAGCAGCCCAGTGTCCGGGCAGTACTTC
TRBJ1-2 | TRBD1 | - | TRBV28 | CASSLPGTGVNYGYTF | TGTGCCAGCAGTTTACCCGGGACAGGGGTTAACTATGGCTACACCTTC
TRBJ2-7 | - | - | TRBV7-2 | CASSLDGTPFSYF | TGTGCCAGCAGCTTAGATGGGACACCTTTCTCGTACTTC
TRBJ2-5 | - | - | TRBV7-9 | CASPAAETQYF | TGTGCCAGTCCCGCGGCGGAGACCCAGTACTTC
TRBJ2-5 | - | - | TRBV29-1 | CSPLQIQETQYF | TGCAGCCCGCTCCAGATTCAAGAGACCCAGTACTTC